This is a list of T cell receptor beta chains from one sample in a study of siplizumab effects on memory and regulatory T cells. Sequenced by immunoSEQ multiplex PCR; TCRdb stores in-frame clones only, minus some. This sample carries around 100,000 clones, around 92% of them seen once, and the ten largest clones take 0.14% to 0.15%. Sequencing was carried out using CD4+ T cells sorted from blood. The receptors originated from a human donor in good health. CDR3s include the opening cysteine and the closing phenylalanine or tryptophan. A D gene is named only where the DNA matches it firmly. Clone size is stated in some rows and not others, as once, few, many or a class when expanded.

>TRBV11-2|TRBJ2-3|-|-
CASSLGRVPDTQYF
TGTGCCAGCAGCTTAGGCAGGGTGCCAGATACGCAGTATTTT
>TRBV2|TRBJ2-7|-|-
CASSLKIGPYEQYF
TGTGCCAGCTCCCTGAAGATAGGGCCCTACGAGCAGTACTTC
>TRBV5-1|TRBJ2-1|-|-
CASSLALAGYNEQFF
TGCGCCAGCAGCTTAGCACTAGCAGGCTACAATGAGCAGTTCTTC
>TRBV18|TRBJ1-3|-|-
CASSPGQRNTIYF
TGTGCCAGCTCCCCGGGTCAACGGAACACCATATATTTT
>TRBV5-4|TRBJ2-5|-|-
CASSLIRAAQETQYF
TGTGCCAGCAGCTTGATTCGGGCTGCCCAAGAGACCCAGTACTTC
>TRBV10-1|TRBJ2-3|-|few
CASPTEGSTDTQYF
TGCGCCAGCCCCACAGAAGGTAGCACAGATACGCAGTATTTT
>TRBV21-1|TRBJ1-3|-|-
CASSKGQFYFSGNTIYF
TGTGCCAGCAGCAAAGGACAGTTTTATTTCTCTGGAAACACCATATATTTT
>TRBV9|TRBJ2-3|-|-
CASTDTQYF
TGTGCCAGCACGGATACGCAGTATTTT
>TRBV2|TRBJ1-4|-|-
CASSEWDPNEKLFF
TGTGCCAGCAGTGAATGGGATCCTAATGAAAAACTGTTTTTT
>TRBV27|TRBJ1-2|TRBD1|-
CASSQDRVTNYGYTF
TGTGCCAGCAGTCAGGACAGGGTGACTAACTATGGCTACACCTTC
>TRBV28|TRBJ2-7|TRBD2|-
CASSPGGAGPYEQYF
TGTGCCAGCAGCCCGGGGGGGGCAGGCCCCTACGAGCAGTACTTC
>TRBV19|TRBJ2-3|-|once
CASSIFFSGRGADTQYF
TGTGCCAGTAGTATCTTCTTTTCGGGCCGAGGGGCAGATACGCAGTATTTT
>TRBV6-7|TRBJ2-3|-|-
CASSYPSRADTQYF
TGTGCCAGCAGTTACCCCTCCCGGGCGGATACGCAGTATTTT
>TRBV4-1|TRBJ1-5|-|-
CASSQDSGLGFRQPQHF
TGCGCCAGCAGCCAAGATTCCGGTTTAGGGTTTCGGCAGCCCCAGCATTTT
>TRBV9|TRBJ2-1|TRBD1|-
CASSVSPGTGDEQFF
TGTGCCAGCAGCGTATCCCCAGGGACAGGAGATGAGCAGTTCTTC
>TRBV19|TRBJ1-2|TRBD1|-
CASISGRAGTGAFGYTF
TGTGCCAGTATCAGTGGGCGTGCCGGGACAGGGGCTTTTGGCTACACCTTC
>TRBV2|TRBJ1-1|TRBD1|few
CASKADRRDTEAFF
TGTGCCAGCAAGGCGGACAGGCGGGACACTGAAGCTTTCTTT
>TRBV27|TRBJ2-2|-|-
CASNSIGTGELFF
TGTGCCAGCAACTCAATAGGCACCGGGGAGCTGTTTTTT
>TRBV18|TRBJ2-3|-|-
CASSPPADTQYF
TGTGCCAGCTCACCACCAGCAGATACGCAGTATTTT
>TRBV7-3|TRBJ1-2|-|-
CASSSGLINSYGYTF
TGTGCCAGCAGCTCTGGACTGATTAATTCCTATGGCTACACCTTC
>TRBV7-2|TRBJ2-5|-|-
CASSRLPQETQYF
TGTGCCAGCAGCCGACTCCCACAAGAGACCCAGTACTTC
>TRBV6-5|TRBJ2-3|-|-
CASRKTGTDTQYF
TGTGCCAGCAGGAAGACAGGCACAGATACGCAGTATTTT
>TRBV6-5|TRBJ1-1|TRBD1|-
CASRDTGVNTEAFF
TGTGCCAGCAGGGATACAGGGGTGAACACTGAAGCTTTCTTT
>TRBV28|TRBJ1-2|-|-
CASRLQGANYGYTF
TGTGCCAGCAGACTACAGGGTGCAAACTATGGCTACACCTTC
>TRBV2|TRBJ1-1|-|-
CASSFDSYEAFF
TGTGCCAGCAGCTTCGACAGCTATGAAGCTTTCTTT
>TRBV18|TRBJ1-2|-|-
CASSPRAGAHYGYTF
TGTGCCAGCTCACCAAGGGCGGGGGCACACTATGGCTACACCTTC
>TRBV30|TRBJ1-2|-|-
CAWSWTDGYTF
TGTGCCTGGAGTTGGACGGATGGCTACACCTTC
>TRBV7-6|TRBJ2-2|-|few
CASSLGGKNTGELFF
TGTGCCAGCAGCTTAGGGGGCAAGAACACCGGGGAGCTGTTTTTT
>TRBV19|TRBJ2-1|-|once
CASSIYFQGSYNEQFF
TGTGCCAGTAGTATCTATTTCCAGGGCTCCTACAATGAGCAGTTCTTC
>TRBV21-1|TRBJ2-2|-|-
CASSKKGTSGGLGELFF
TGTGCCAGCAGCAAAAAGGGGACTAGCGGGGGGTTAGGGGAGCTGTTTTTT
>TRBV18|TRBJ2-7|-|-
CASSPGGSSYEQYF
TGTGCCAGCTCACCAGGGGGGAGCTCCTACGAGCAGTACTTC
>TRBV29-1|TRBJ1-1|-|-
CSVGRPREAFF
TGCAGCGTTGGCCGACCGCGTGAAGCTTTCTTT
>TRBV6-1|TRBJ2-7|-|once
CASSDSDISYEQYF
TGTGCCAGCAGTGACTCGGATATATCCTACGAGCAGTACTTC
>TRBV2|TRBJ1-5|-|once
CASSDDSSVQPQHF
TGTGCCAGCAGTGACGACAGCTCCGTGCAGCCCCAGCATTTT
>TRBV5-1|TRBJ1-1|-|once
CASSLSPNTEAFF
TGCGCCAGCAGCTTGAGCCCGAACACTGAAGCTTTCTTT
>TRBV19|TRBJ2-7|-|-
CASSIERYSYEQYF
TGTGCCAGTAGTATTGAGAGATACTCCTACGAGCAGTACTTC
>TRBV4-1|TRBJ1-3|TRBD1|once
CAGDRGLGNTIYF
TGCGCCGGCGACAGGGGGCTTGGAAACACCATATATTTT
>TRBV11-3|TRBJ1-1|-|once
CASSSDGDLGTEAFF
TGTGCCAGCAGCTCGGACGGGGATTTGGGCACTGAAGCTTTCTTT
>TRBV11-2|TRBJ1-1|-|-
CASSLVGSPNTEAFF
TGTGCCAGCAGCTTAGTGGGCAGCCCGAACACTGAAGCTTTCTTT
>TRBV12-5|TRBJ1-5|-|-
CASGLSGSNQPQHF
TGTGCTAGTGGTTTGTCGGGTAGCAATCAGCCCCAGCATTTT
>TRBV7-8|TRBJ2-1|-|-
CASSTGQGYTNEQFF
TGTGCCAGCAGCACAGGGCAGGGGTATACGAATGAGCAGTTCTTC
>TRBV19|TRBJ1-1|-|-
CASGNTEAFF
TGTGCCAGTGGCAACACTGAAGCTTTCTTT
>TRBV20-1|TRBJ1-4|-|-
CSARRGSGVF
TGCAGTGCTAGGCGGGGGAGCGGAGTTTTT
>TRBV2|TRBJ2-1|TRBD2|-
CASSLTSGGATEQFF
TGTGCCAGCAGCCTAACTAGCGGGGGGGCCACTGAGCAGTTCTTC
>TRBV2|TRBJ2-3|TRBD2|-
CAGRTSSSTDTQYF
TGTGCCGGCCGGACTAGTTCTAGCACAGATACGCAGTATTTT
>TRBV11-2|TRBJ1-6|-|few
CASSALSAGSPLHF
TGTGCCAGCAGCGCCCTGAGCGCTGGTTCACCCCTCCACTTT
>TRBV2|TRBJ1-1|TRBD1|few
CASSVTGGGTEAFF
TGTGCCAGCAGTGTCACAGGGGGCGGCACTGAAGCTTTCTTT
>TRBV27|TRBJ2-4|TRBD1|-
CALNLGQTQAKNIQYF
TGTGCCTTAAATTTGGGACAGACACAAGCCAAAAACATTCAGTACTTC
>TRBV6-5|TRBJ2-1|-|-
CASSYWGAPYNEQFF
TGTGCCAGCAGTTACTGGGGGGCCCCCTACAATGAGCAGTTCTTC